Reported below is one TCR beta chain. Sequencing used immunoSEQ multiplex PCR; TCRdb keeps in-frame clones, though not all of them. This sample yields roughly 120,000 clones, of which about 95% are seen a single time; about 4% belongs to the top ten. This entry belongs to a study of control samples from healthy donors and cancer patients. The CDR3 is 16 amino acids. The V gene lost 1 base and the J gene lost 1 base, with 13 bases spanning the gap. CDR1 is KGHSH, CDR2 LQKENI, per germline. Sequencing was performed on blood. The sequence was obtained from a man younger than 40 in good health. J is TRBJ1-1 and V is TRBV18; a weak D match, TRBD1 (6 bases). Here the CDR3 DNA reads TGTGCCAGCTCACCACGAACGCAGGGGACGAACACTGAAGCTTTCTTT. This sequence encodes CASSPRTQGTNTEAFF.